A selection of T cell receptor beta chains follows, all from one sample in a study of OX40 agonist ivuxolimab in advanced cancers. Libraries were prepared by immunoSEQ multiplex PCR; TCRdb keeps only in-frame clonotypes and omits some of them. The repertoire holds about 60,000 clones, with roughly 87% as singletons. Here the sequenced sample was CD4+ or CD8+ T cells sorted from blood, taken in a trial of the OX40 agonist ivuxolimab. The receptors derive from an adult with an advanced solid tumor such as melanoma, head and neck, liver or kidney cancer. Both conserved end residues are trimmed from each CDR3. Clone size appears in some rows only: once, few, many, or a class for an expanded clone.

J gene: TRBJ2-1; clone size: -; V gene: TRBV10-3; CDR3 protein: AISHTSGAYNEQF
J gene: TRBJ2-1; clone size: once; V gene: TRBV5-4; CDR3 protein: ASSESGRIKNEQF
J gene: TRBJ2-7; clone size: -; V gene: TRBV6-5; CDR3 protein: ASCRLGQGSYEQY
J gene: TRBJ1-2; clone size: -; V gene: TRBV18; CDR3 protein: ASSPSTDSFYGYT
J gene: TRBJ2-4; clone size: -; V gene: TRBV6-1; CDR3 protein: AGAQENIQY
J gene: TRBJ2-7; clone size: -; V gene: TRBV7-6; CDR3 protein: ASSLGGAGTALSYEQY
J gene: TRBJ2-1; clone size: -; V gene: TRBV7-3; CDR3 protein: ASSPTPRATYNEQF
J gene: TRBJ2-2; clone size: -; V gene: TRBV5-1; CDR3 protein: ASSLGQGNTGELF
J gene: TRBJ1-2; clone size: once; V gene: TRBV14; CDR3 protein: ASSRTWATLGYGYT
J gene: TRBJ1-2; clone size: -; V gene: TRBV29-1; CDR3 protein: SVSIGGAGGYT
J gene: TRBJ2-2; clone size: -; V gene: TRBV2; CDR3 protein: ASRGQYNTGELF
J gene: TRBJ1-2; clone size: -; V gene: TRBV5-1; CDR3 protein: ASSSDGQAIQGYT
J gene: TRBJ2-7; clone size: -; V gene: TRBV29-1; CDR3 protein: SVGLAGVYEQY
J gene: TRBJ2-5; clone size: -; V gene: TRBV2; CDR3 protein: AAGRLETQY
J gene: TRBJ2-7; clone size: few; V gene: TRBV7-2; CDR3 protein: ASSPQGRAYEQY
J gene: TRBJ1-2; clone size: -; V gene: TRBV5-5; CDR3 protein: ASTPPADNYGYT
J gene: TRBJ2-7; clone size: -; V gene: TRBV19; CDR3 protein: ASIGETYEQY
J gene: TRBJ2-1; clone size: -; V gene: TRBV6-5; CDR3 protein: ASRPGAGAEQF
J gene: TRBJ2-1; clone size: -; V gene: TRBV7-3; CDR3 protein: ASSLEGNTNEQF
J gene: TRBJ2-5; clone size: -; V gene: TRBV6-1; CDR3 protein: ASRLQETQY
J gene: TRBJ2-7; clone size: -; V gene: TRBV27; CDR3 protein: ASSLSYPGLGHEQY
J gene: TRBJ2-2; clone size: -; V gene: TRBV7-3; CDR3 protein: ASSNMNTGELF
J gene: TRBJ2-2; clone size: -; V gene: TRBV5-1; CDR3 protein: ASGGRENTGELF
J gene: TRBJ1-2; clone size: -; V gene: TRBV19; CDR3 protein: ASSPLFYGYT
J gene: TRBJ1-3; clone size: -; V gene: TRBV6-1; CDR3 protein: ASSGGAGNTIY
J gene: TRBJ2-1; clone size: -; V gene: TRBV18; CDR3 protein: ASSPRSRESSYNEQF
J gene: TRBJ2-7; clone size: -; V gene: TRBV4-3; CDR3 protein: ASSQDLGPENEQY
J gene: TRBJ2-7; clone size: -; V gene: TRBV9; CDR3 protein: ASSFGAGTEQY
J gene: TRBJ1-2; clone size: -; V gene: TRBV5-6; CDR3 protein: ASSLLAEGHYGYT
J gene: TRBJ2-3; clone size: -; V gene: TRBV18; CDR3 protein: ASSPRRSRTDTQY
J gene: TRBJ2-7; clone size: -; V gene: TRBV6-5; CDR3 protein: ASREGRASYEQY
J gene: TRBJ2-3; clone size: -; V gene: TRBV30; CDR3 protein: AWSLLADYTDTQY
J gene: TRBJ1-5; clone size: once; V gene: TRBV10-3; CDR3 protein: AISDGTGVGPQH
J gene: TRBJ2-3; clone size: -; V gene: TRBV2; CDR3 protein: ASTNSDTQY
J gene: TRBJ1-5; clone size: -; V gene: TRBV28; CDR3 protein: ASSLPKGRVQPQH
J gene: TRBJ1-3; clone size: -; V gene: TRBV10-3; CDR3 protein: AISGTESGNTIY
J gene: TRBJ1-1; clone size: -; V gene: TRBV2; CDR3 protein: ASSSRGGGETEAF
J gene: TRBJ2-5; clone size: -; V gene: TRBV29-1; CDR3 protein: SASQETQY
J gene: TRBJ1-1; clone size: -; V gene: TRBV2; CDR3 protein: ASSAGFEGTEAF
J gene: TRBJ2-7; clone size: once; V gene: TRBV6-6; CDR3 protein: ASSLNLWTYEQY
J gene: TRBJ2-1; clone size: -; V gene: TRBV28; CDR3 protein: ASSPPQGPGNEQF
J gene: TRBJ1-2; clone size: few; V gene: TRBV28; CDR3 protein: ASNQGQGSTGYT
J gene: TRBJ2-1; clone size: -; V gene: TRBV30; CDR3 protein: AWSLQPLYNEQF
J gene: TRBJ1-1; clone size: -; V gene: TRBV27; CDR3 protein: ASSLARNTEAF